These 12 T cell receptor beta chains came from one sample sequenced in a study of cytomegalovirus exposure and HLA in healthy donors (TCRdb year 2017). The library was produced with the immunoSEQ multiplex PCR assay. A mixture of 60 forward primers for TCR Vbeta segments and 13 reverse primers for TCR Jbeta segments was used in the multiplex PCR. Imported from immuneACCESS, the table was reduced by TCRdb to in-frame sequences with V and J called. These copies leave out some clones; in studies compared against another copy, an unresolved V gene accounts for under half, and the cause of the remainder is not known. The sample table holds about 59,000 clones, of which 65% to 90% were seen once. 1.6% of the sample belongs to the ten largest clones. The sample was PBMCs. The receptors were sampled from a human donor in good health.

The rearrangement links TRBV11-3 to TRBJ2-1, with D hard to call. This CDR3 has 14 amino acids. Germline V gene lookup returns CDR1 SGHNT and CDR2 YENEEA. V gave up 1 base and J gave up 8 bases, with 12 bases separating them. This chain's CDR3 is CASSLGALSDEQFF. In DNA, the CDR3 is TGTGCCAGCAGCTTAGGGGCTCTCTCCGATGAGCAGTTCTTC. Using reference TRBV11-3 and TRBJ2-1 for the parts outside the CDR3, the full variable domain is EAGVVQSPRYKIIEKKQPVAFWCNPISGHNTLYWYLQNLGQGPELLIRYENEEAVDDSQLPKDRFSAERLKGVDSTLKIQPAELGDSAVYLCASSLGALSDEQFFGPGTRLTVL.

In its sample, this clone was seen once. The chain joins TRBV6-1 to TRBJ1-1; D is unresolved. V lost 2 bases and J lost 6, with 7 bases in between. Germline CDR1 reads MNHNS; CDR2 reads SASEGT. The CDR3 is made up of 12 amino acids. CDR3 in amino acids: CASSEPGSEAFF. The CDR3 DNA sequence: TGTGCCAGCAGTGAACCGGGTTCTGAAGCTTTCTTT.

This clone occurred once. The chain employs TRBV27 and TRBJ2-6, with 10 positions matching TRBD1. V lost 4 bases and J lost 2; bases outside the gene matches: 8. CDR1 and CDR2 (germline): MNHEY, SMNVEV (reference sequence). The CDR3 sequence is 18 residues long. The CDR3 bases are TGTGCCAGCAGTTCGGCCGGGACAGGGGATCCTGGGGCCAACGTCCTGACTTTC. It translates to CASSSAGTGDPGANVLTF.

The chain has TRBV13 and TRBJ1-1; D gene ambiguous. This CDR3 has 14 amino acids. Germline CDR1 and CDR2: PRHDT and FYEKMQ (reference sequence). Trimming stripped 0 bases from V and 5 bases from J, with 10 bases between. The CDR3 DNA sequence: TGTGCCAGCAGCTTAGGATCAGGATCGACTGAAGCTTTCTTT. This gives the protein CASSLGSGSTEAFF.

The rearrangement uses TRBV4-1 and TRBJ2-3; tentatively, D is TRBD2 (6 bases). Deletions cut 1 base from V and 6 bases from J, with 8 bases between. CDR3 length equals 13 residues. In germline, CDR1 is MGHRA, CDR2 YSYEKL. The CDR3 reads CASSQVGRDTQYF. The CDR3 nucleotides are TGCGCCAGCAGCCAAGTAGGGAGGGATACGCAGTATTTT.

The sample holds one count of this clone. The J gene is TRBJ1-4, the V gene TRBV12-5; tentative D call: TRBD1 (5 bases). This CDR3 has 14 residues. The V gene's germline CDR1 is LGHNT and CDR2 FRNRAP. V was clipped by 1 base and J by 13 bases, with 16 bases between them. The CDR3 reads CASGLDGSGGGLFF. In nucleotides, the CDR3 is TGTGCTAGTGGTTTGGACGGGAGTGGTGGGGGACTGTTTTTT.

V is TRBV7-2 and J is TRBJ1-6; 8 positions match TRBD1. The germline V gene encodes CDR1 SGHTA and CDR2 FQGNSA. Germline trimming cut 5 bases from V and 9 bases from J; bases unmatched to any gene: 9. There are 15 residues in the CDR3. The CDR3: CASSPRTGLGSPLHF. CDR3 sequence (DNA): TGTGCCAGCAGCCCTCGGACAGGGCTCGGTTCACCCCTCCACTTT.

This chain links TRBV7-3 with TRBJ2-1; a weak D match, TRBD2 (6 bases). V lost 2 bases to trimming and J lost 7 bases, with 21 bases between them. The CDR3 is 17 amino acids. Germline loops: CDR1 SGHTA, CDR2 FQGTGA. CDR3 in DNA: TGTGCCAGCAGCTTATATGGAGGGTTGGGAGAAGTGAATGAGCAGTTCTTC. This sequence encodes CASSLYGGLGEVNEQFF.

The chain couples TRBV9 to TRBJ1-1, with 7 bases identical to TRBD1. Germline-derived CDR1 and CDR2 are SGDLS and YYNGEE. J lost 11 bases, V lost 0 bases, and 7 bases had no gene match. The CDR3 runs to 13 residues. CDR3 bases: TGTGCCAGCAGCGTAGCCCGGGACAGTGCCGCTTTCTTT. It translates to CASSVARDSAAFF.

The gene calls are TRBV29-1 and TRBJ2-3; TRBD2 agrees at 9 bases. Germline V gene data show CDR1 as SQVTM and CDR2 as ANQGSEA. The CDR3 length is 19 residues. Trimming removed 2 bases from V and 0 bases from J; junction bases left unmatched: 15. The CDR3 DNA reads TGCAGCGTTGAAAGTCTGGTGGCTAGCGGGGAACATAGCACAGATACGCAGTATTTT. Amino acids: CSVESLVASGEHSTDTQYF.

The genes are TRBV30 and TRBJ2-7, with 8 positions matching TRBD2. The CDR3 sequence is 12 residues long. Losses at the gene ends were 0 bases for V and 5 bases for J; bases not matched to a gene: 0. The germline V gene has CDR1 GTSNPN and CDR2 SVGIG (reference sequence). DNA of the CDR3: TGTGCCTGGAGTGTAGCGGGAGACGAGCAGTACTTC. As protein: CAWSVAGDEQYF.

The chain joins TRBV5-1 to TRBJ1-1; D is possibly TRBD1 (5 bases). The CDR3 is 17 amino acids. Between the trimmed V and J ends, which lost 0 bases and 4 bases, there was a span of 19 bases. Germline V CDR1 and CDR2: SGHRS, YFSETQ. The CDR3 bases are TGCGCCAGCAGCTTGGATGGTCTTCAGGGAGGAGGCACTGAAGCTTTCTTT. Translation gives CASSLDGLQGGGTEAFF.